The 26 T cell receptor beta chains presented below share a single source sample, sequenced in a study of blood T cell repertoires in COVID-19. Sequencing was performed with immunoSEQ multiplex PCR; in TCRdb, only in-frame clones are kept and a portion is missing. Seen here are a few hundred thousand clones, approximately 90% observed once, and the top ten hold 1%. Sequenced: PBMCs or T cells enriched from blood (not recorded which). The receptors were gathered from a young man who had recovered from COVID-19.

The chain has TRBV6-4 and TRBJ1-5; TRBD1 matches 7 bases. V shed 2 bases, J shed 1 base, and the junction held 5 bases outside the gene matches. This CDR3 region has 16 residues. The germline V gene encodes CDR1 MRHNA and CDR2 SNTAGT. Here the CDR3 reads CASSDQGQLSNQPQHF. The CDR3 coding sequence is TGTGCCAGCAGTGACCAGGGACAGTTAAGCAATCAGCCCCAGCATTTT.

The chain couples TRBV7-8 to TRBJ1-1; a weak D match, TRBD1 (6 bases). Per germline, CDR1 SGHVS and CDR2 FQNEAQ. The germline V and J ends were trimmed by 2 bases and 1 base, with 8 bases remaining between them. This CDR3 has 14 residues. The CDR3 DNA sequence: TGTGCCAGCAGCTTATCAGGGGCGAACACTGAAGCTTTCTTT. This translates into CASSLSGANTEAFF. Looking up the rest from reference TRBV7-8 and TRBJ1-1 gives the full variable domain: GAGVSQSPRYKVAKRGQDVALRCDPISGHVSLFWYQQALGQGPEFLTYFQNEAQLDKSGLPSDRFFAERPEGSVSTLKIQRTQQEDSAVYLCASSLSGANTEAFFGQGTRLTVV.

This clone appeared once. This chain joins TRBV5-6 and TRBJ2-4, with D perhaps matching TRBD1 (7 bases). The CDR3 runs to 17 residues. Per germline, CDR1 SGHDT and CDR2 YYEEEE. V lost 4 bases and J 2 bases, leaving 19 bases between the germline ends. CDR3 amino acids: CASSPRQGGVSKNIQYF. The DNA of the CDR3 is TGTGCCAGCAGCCCGAGACAGGGCGGGGTCTCCAAAAACATTCAGTACTTC. Full variable domain (outside the CDR3, taken from reference TRBV5-6 and TRBJ2-4): DAGVTQSPTHLIKTRGQQVTLRCSPKSGHDTVSWYQQALGQGPQFIFQYYEEEERQRGNFPDRFSGHQFPNYSSELNVNALLLGDSALYLCASSPRQGGVSKNIQYFGAGTRLSVL.

The rearrangement uses TRBV10-3 and TRBJ2-2, with D perhaps matching TRBD2 (5 bases). Germline V gene data show CDR1 as ENHRY and CDR2 as SYGVKD. The CDR3 has 13 amino acids. Between the trimmed V and J ends, which lost 4 bases and 3 bases, there was a span of 6 bases. The CDR3: CAISVEDTGELFF. CDR3 DNA: TGTGCCATCAGTGTGGAGGACACCGGGGAGCTGTTTTTT.

This clone was detected a few times. V and J are TRBV20-1 and TRBJ1-2; D call uncertain. Germline lookup yields CDR1 DFQATT and CDR2 SNEGSKA (reference sequence). The CDR3 runs 9 residues. Deletions cut 8 bases from V and 8 bases from J, with 9 bases between. The CDR3 nucleotides are TGCAGTTCCTTCCCGGGCTACACCTTC. As protein: CSSFPGYTF.

The chain combines TRBV21-1 with TRBJ2-1; no check of the table's D call, TRBD2, against the DNA was made. TRBV21-1 is recorded as a pseudogene. The CDR3 length is 22 residues. The CDR3 reads CASSYSSHGGGGGSSSYNEQFF. CDR3 coding DNA: TGTGCCAGCAGCTACTCTAGTCATGGGGGAGGAGGCGGATCGAGTTCCTACAATGAGCAGTTCTTC.

The rearrangement joins TRBV18 to TRBJ2-3, with unresolved D. CDR3 length equals 14 residues. V was shortened by 3 bases and J by 4 bases, with 11 bases between the two germline ends. The germline gives CDR1 KGHSH, CDR2 LQKENI. CDR3 coding DNA: TGTGCCAGCTCACCCACCCTAGGATCAGATACGCAGTATTTT. Protein product: CASSPTLGSDTQYF.

The chain carries TRBV12-5 and TRBJ2-2; perhaps TRBD2 as D (5 bases). Trimming cost V 0 bases and J 8 bases, with 31 bases left between them. Germline V gene lookup returns CDR1 LGHNT and CDR2 FRNRAP. This CDR3 spans 21 amino acids. CDR3 sequence: CASGLVLTVSRESSRWGELFF. The CDR3 DNA reads as TGTGCTAGTGGTTTGGTACTTACAGTTAGTCGGGAATCTAGCAGATGGGGGGAGCTGTTTTTT.

This rearrangement joins TRBV2 to TRBJ2-3; D perhaps matches TRBD2 (6 bases). The germline CDR1 and CDR2 sequences are SNHLY and FYNNEI. This CDR3 contains 12 residues. Trimming shortened V by 5 bases and J by 6 bases, and 9 bases separated the two germline ends. CDR3 nucleotides: TGTGCCAGCAGTCGACTAGAGGATACGCAGTATTTT. Amino acids: CASSRLEDTQYF.

A few counts support this clone. The V call is TRBV19, the J call TRBJ1-2; 11 bases are a match to TRBD1. Germline V gives CDR1 LNHDA, CDR2 SQIVND (reference sequence). V shed 5 bases and J 5 bases; nucleotides not matched to a gene: 7. CDR3 length: 15 residues. CDR3 coding DNA: TGTGCCAGTAGTCTGTCCGGACAGGGGGCGTATGGCTACACCTTC. Its protein product is CASSLSGQGAYGYTF. Drawing the rest from reference TRBV19 and TRBJ1-2, the complete variable domain is DGGITQSPKYLFRKEGQNVTLSCEQNLNHDAMYWYRQDPGQGLRLIYYSQIVNDFQKGDIAEGYSVSREKKESFPLTVTSAQKNPTAFYLCASSLSGQGAYGYTFGSGTRLTVV.

The genes are TRBV19 and TRBJ2-2; unclear D gene. The CDR3 contains 11 residues. Trimming took off 6 bases at V and 8 bases at J, with 7 bases between the two ends. Per the germline V gene, CDR1 is LNHDA and CDR2 is SQIVND (reference sequence). This chain's CDR3 is CASRIRGELFF. For the CDR3, the DNA is TGTGCCAGTAGGATCCGGGGGGAGCTGTTTTTT.

This clone was picked up a small number of times. This chain links TRBV27 with TRBJ1-1; 7 bases match TRBD1. Germline loops: CDR1 MNHEY, CDR2 SMNVEV (reference sequence). V was clipped by 5 bases and J by 6 bases; unmatched bases: 9. This CDR3 is 14 amino acids long. The CDR3 DNA is TGTGCCAGCAGTCCCTACCTACAGGGGCCTGAAGCTTTCTTT. The encoded protein is CASSPYLQGPEAFF.

The chain has TRBV6-5 and TRBJ2-3; 10 nucleotides match TRBD2. This CDR3 has 14 amino acids. Germline V gene lookup returns CDR1 MNHEY and CDR2 SVGAGI. Unmatched junction bases numbered 1, after V lost 3 bases and J lost 4 bases. DNA for the CDR3: TGTGCCAGCAGTTATAGCGGGGGGTCAGATACGCAGTATTTT. It codes for CASSYSGGSDTQYF.

This clone was detected once. This sequence joins TRBV29-1 and TRBJ1-2; the D gene is possibly TRBD1 (5 bases). Looked up from germline, CDR1 is SQVTM and CDR2 is ANQGSEA. This CDR3 region has 12 residues. V was trimmed by 0 bases and J by 5 bases, leaving 7 bases between them. The CDR3 region is CSVEERGYGYTF. The CDR3, as DNA: TGCAGCGTTGAAGAGCGGGGGTATGGCTACACCTTC.

The chain joins TRBV6-5 to TRBJ1-6; TRBD1 aligns across 8 bases. Germline V gene data show CDR1 as MNHEY and CDR2 as SVGAGI. There are 16 residues in the CDR3. The junction had 7 bases not matched to a gene; V was cut back by 0 bases and J by 9 bases. The CDR3 sequence is CASSYSAGGSPSPLHF. The CDR3 DNA sequence: TGTGCCAGCAGTTACTCGGCAGGGGGCTCCCCTTCACCCCTCCACTTT.

The chain recombines TRBV5-4 with TRBJ2-7, with D hard to call. Germline V lookup: CDR1 SGHNT, CDR2 YYREEE (reference sequence). Trimming removed 2 bases from V and 1 base from J, with 7 bases in between. The CDR3 extends over 13 amino acids. The CDR3 is CASSFQASYEQYF. CDR3 DNA sequence: TGTGCCAGCAGCTTTCAGGCTTCCTACGAGCAGTACTTC.

This rearrangement joins TRBV21-1 to TRBJ2-7; TRBD2 is taken as the D call from the table, unchecked against the DNA. TRBV21-1 is designated a pseudogene. The CDR3 is 17 amino acids. The CDR3 protein is CASTKGGCGGAGYEQYF. CDR3 sequence (DNA): TGTGCCAGCACTAAAGGGGGGTGTGGGGGAGCGGGATACGAGCAGTACTTC.

CDR3 amino acids: CSVEVKGSNTEAFF. CDR3 DNA: TGCAGCGTTGAAGTCAAGGGGTCGAACACTGAAGCTTTCTTT. The rearrangement joins TRBV29-1 to TRBJ1-1, with D possibly being TRBD1 (5 bases). This CDR3 has 14 amino acids. Germline loops: CDR1 SQVTM, CDR2 ANQGSEA. The V end was cut by 1 base, the J end by 1 base, with 10 bases between.

The chain links TRBV28 to TRBJ1-1; 9 bases are shared with TRBD1. Germline-derived CDR1 and CDR2 are MDHEN and SYDVKM. The CDR3 consists of 12 residues. With 6 bases clipped from V and 12 bases from J, the junction kept 8 bases outside the gene matches. DNA of the CDR3: TGTGCCAGCAGGTCCGGGACAGGGCGAACTTTCTTT. This translates into CASRSGTGRTFF.

V gene TRBV9 combines with J gene TRBJ2-2; D perhaps matches TRBD1 (6 bases). Per germline, CDR1 SGDLS and CDR2 YYNGEE. The CDR3 totals 16 residues. The ends were cut back, 2 bases at V and 1 base at J, with 12 bases in the middle. The DNA for the CDR3 is TGTGCCAGCAGCGTCTCAGGACAGATGAACACCGGGGAGCTGTTTTTT. Protein: CASSVSGQMNTGELFF.

The V call is TRBV3-1 (or the pseudogene TRBV3-2), the J call TRBJ2-1; 9 bases map to TRBD2. Per germline, CDR1 LGHDT and CDR2 YNNKEL (reference sequence). CDR3 length: 15 residues. J was trimmed by 6 bases and V by 2 bases; bases with no gene match: 5. The CDR3 sequence is CASSQRAGGPNEQFF. Written as DNA, the CDR3 is TGTGCCAGCAGCCAAAGGGCGGGGGGGCCCAATGAGCAGTTCTTC.

The V and J genes are TRBV9 and TRBJ1-5; D uncertain. The CDR3 runs 13 residues. Germline V gene lookup returns CDR1 SGDLS and CDR2 YYNGEE. V shed 4 bases and J shed 3 bases, with 8 bases lying between them. The CDR3: CASSSADNQPQHF. The CDR3 region has the DNA TGTGCCAGCAGCTCCGCGGACAATCAGCCCCAGCATTTT.

The rearrangement links TRBV5-1 to TRBJ1-5; 8 nucleotides line up with TRBD1. The CDR3 has 15 amino acids. Germline V CDR1 and CDR2: SGHRS, YFSETQ. Trimming at V came to 0 bases and at J to 6 bases, leaving 5 bases not matched to a gene. CDR3 sequence reads: CASSLGLGQGQPQHF. The CDR3 DNA reads as TGCGCCAGCAGCTTGGGGCTCGGACAGGGTCAGCCCCAGCATTTT.

The V and J genes are TRBV19 and TRBJ1-1, with 8 nucleotides matching TRBD1. V was clipped by 4 bases and J by 5 bases; unmatched bases: 9. Germline lookup yields CDR1 LNHDA and CDR2 SQIVND (reference sequence). The CDR3 consists of 15 residues. This CDR3 reads CASSRRGTGPTEAFF. In nucleotides, the CDR3 is TGTGCCAGTAGTAGGAGAGGGACAGGCCCTACTGAAGCTTTCTTT.

This chain links TRBV11-3 with TRBJ2-3; tentative D call: TRBD1 (5 bases). The CDR3 covers 16 residues. Looked up from germline, CDR1 is SGHNT and CDR2 is YENEEA. V was cut by 1 base and J by 2 bases, with 13 bases left in between. This chain's CDR3 is CASSLGFRAPTDTQYF. The CDR3 DNA sequence: TGTGCCAGCAGCTTAGGCTTCAGGGCCCCCACAGATACGCAGTATTTT.

This clone was counted once. This chain connects TRBV6-4 to TRBJ1-5, with D possibly matching TRBD1 (6 bases). The CDR3 covers 17 residues. With 6 bases removed from V and 0 bases from J, the gap between germline ends came to 18 bases. Germline V gene sequence: CDR1 MRHNA, CDR2 SNTAGT. The CDR3 loop is CASSFLQGPYSNQPQHF. DNA of the CDR3: TGTGCCAGCAGCTTTTTACAGGGACCTTATAGCAATCAGCCCCAGCATTTT.